Listed here are 10 T cell receptor beta chains from one sample, sequenced in a study of T cells in localized non-small cell lung cancer. Assay used: immunoSEQ multiplex PCR; TCRdb lists only in-frame clones, some missing. This repertoire shows 5,500 or so clones, under 60% found once; its top ten account for 3.8%. The input for sequencing was lymph node tissue, taken before any cancer treatment. The receptors originated from an older male donor with stage I squamous cell lung carcinoma.

Concerning this clone: Sequence at one end of the junction differs from germline and may be a read error. The chain recombines TRBV19 with TRBJ2-5; unclear D gene. The end of the DNA is better explained by TRBJ2-7, so the J call may be wrong. CDR3 length: 13 residues. Looked up from germline, CDR1 is LNHDA and CDR2 is SQIVND (reference sequence). In DNA, the CDR3 is TGTGCCAGTAGTTTAGACAAAGACTACGAGCAGTACTTC. Amino acids: CASSLDKDYEQYF.

This clone was detected only a few times. This chain links TRBV9 with TRBJ1-1; D remains ambiguous. Germline-derived CDR1 and CDR2 are SGDLS and YYNGEE. V lost 7 bases, J lost 0 bases, and 13 bases lay in between. The CDR3 covers 14 residues. CDR3 in amino acids: CASGDVNMNTEAFF. CDR3 sequence (DNA): TGTGCCAGCGGGGATGTCAACATGAACACTGAAGCTTTCTTT.

The chain is built from TRBV14 and TRBJ1-1; TRBD1 matches 7 bases. V was pared by 5 bases and J by 1 base, with 4 bases of the junction left unmatched. CDR3 length: 14 amino acids. The germline CDR1 and CDR2 sequences are SGHDN and FVKESK. CDR3 residues: CASSIRQGNTEAFF. The DNA for the CDR3 is TGTGCCAGCAGCATTCGACAGGGGAACACTGAAGCTTTCTTT.

The chain has TRBV9 and TRBJ2-7, with 10 positions matching TRBD2. Germline V CDR1 and CDR2: SGDLS, YYNGEE. Trimming at V came to 5 bases and at J to 4 bases, leaving 12 bases not matched to a gene. The CDR3 is 16 amino acids. The CDR3 DNA follows: TGTGCCAGCAGTTTGCCTAGCGGGAGCAAATTGTACGAGCAGTACTTC. Its protein is CASSLPSGSKLYEQYF.

The chain has TRBV19 and TRBJ1-2; D remains unclear. This CDR3 is built from 12 residues. Germline V gives CDR1 LNHDA, CDR2 SQIVND (reference sequence). The V and J ends lost 5 bases and 7 bases respectively, with 11 bases between them. CDR3 residues: CASSPDMAGYTF. The CDR3 nucleotides are TGTGCCAGTAGTCCAGATATGGCTGGCTACACCTTC. Drawing the rest from reference TRBV19 and TRBJ1-2, the complete variable domain is DGGITQSPKYLFRKEGQNVTLSCEQNLNHDAMYWYRQDPGQGLRLIYYSQIVNDFQKGDIAEGYSVSREKKESFPLTVTSAQKNPTAFYLCASSPDMAGYTFGSGTRLTVV.

This clone was counted between two and nine times. The gene calls are TRBV11-3 and TRBJ1-2, with unresolved D. Per germline, CDR1 SGHNT and CDR2 YENEEA. The CDR3 has 18 amino acids. The V end lost 4 bases, the J end lost 3 bases, and 24 bases lay between the germline ends. The CDR3 coding sequence is TGTGCCAGCAGCTCCTCCCGAGGAGTCCGGGCCGGCTACTATGGCTACACCTTC. This codes for CASSSSRGVRAGYYGYTF.

The chain combines TRBV9 with TRBJ2-2; 8 bases line up with TRBD2. The CDR3 sequence is 15 residues long. Looked up from germline, CDR1 is SGDLS and CDR2 is YYNGEE. With 5 bases clipped from V and 2 bases from J, the junction kept 5 bases outside the gene matches. Written as DNA, the CDR3 is TGTGCCAGCAGTCGTAGCGGGACCAACACCGGGGAGCTGTTTTTT. Translation gives CASSRSGTNTGELFF.

This clone was counted a few times. The genes are TRBV6-8 and TRBJ2-7; D ambiguous. Deletions cut 5 bases from V and 0 bases from J, with 8 bases between. Germline V gene sequence: CDR1 MNHGY, CDR2 SAAAGT. The CDR3 runs to 13 residues. The CDR3, as DNA: TGTGCCAGCAGTCCACCCCTCTCCTACGAGCAGTACTTC. This gives the protein CASSPPLSYEQYF.

The CDR3 nucleotides read TGTGCCAGCAGCTGGAACCGGGTGGGCGGCACAGATACGCAGTATTTT. Protein: CASSWNRVGGTDTQYF. The chain combines TRBV28 with TRBJ2-3; D is uncertain. V was pared by 6 bases and J by 1 base, with 17 bases between. The CDR3 consists of 16 residues. The germline CDR1 and CDR2 sequences are MDHEN and SYDVKM.

This clone was counted between two and nine times. The chain couples TRBV6-8 to TRBJ2-7; 8 bases fit TRBD1. V lost 8 bases, J lost 1 base, and 7 bases stayed unmatched. CDR1 and CDR2 (germline): MNHGY, SAAAGT. CDR3 size: 14 residues. The chain's CDR3 is CASSGTGMSYEQYF. CDR3 nucleotide sequence: TGTGCCAGCTCCGGGACAGGTATGTCCTACGAGCAGTACTTC.